The 16 T cell receptor beta chains below were found in one sample sequenced in a study of blood T cell repertoires in COVID-19. Some clones are missing from TCRdb's copy, which holds only in-frame ones; the method was immunoSEQ multiplex PCR. The sample includes about 300,000 clones, 70% to 90% of them seen just once. Sequencing was performed on peripheral blood. The source is a man aged 65 to 85 with acute or convalescent COVID-19.

This clone turned up a few times. The V and J genes are TRBV5-1 and TRBJ1-1; 11 positions agree with TRBD1. With V trimmed by 4 bases and J by 5 bases, 13 bases remained unmatched. Germline-derived CDR1 and CDR2 are SGHRS and YFSETQ. The CDR3 has 17 residues. The CDR3 protein is CASSPGTGGKRWTEAFF. In DNA, the CDR3 is TGCGCCAGCAGCCCCGGGACAGGGGGAAAGCGATGGACTGAAGCTTTCTTT.

This clone was counted only a few times. The genes are TRBV4-3 and TRBJ1-1; 8 nucleotides align to TRBD1. CDR3 size: 17 residues. J lost 7 bases, V lost 0 bases, and 13 bases had no gene match. Germline V gene data show CDR1 as LGHNA and CDR2 as YSLEER. The DNA of the CDR3 is TGCGCCAGCAGCCAAGATGGTATTGCAGGGGGCCGCGGTGAAGCTTTCTTT. Its protein product is CASSQDGIAGGRGEAFF.

The gene calls are TRBV5-4 and TRBJ2-7; D ambiguous. The CDR3 spans 13 residues. V dropped 3 bases and J dropped 7 bases, with 14 bases sitting between them. Germline V lookup: CDR1 SGHNT, CDR2 YYREEE (reference sequence). The CDR3 reads CASSSASPREQYF. As DNA, the CDR3 is TGTGCCAGCAGCTCCGCCTCTCCCAGGGAGCAGTACTTC.

The chain combines TRBV14 with TRBJ2-2; D is perhaps TRBD1 (5 bases). Germline CDR1 reads SGHDN; CDR2 reads FVKESK. With 1 base removed from V and 4 bases from J, the gap between germline ends came to 13 bases. CDR3 length equals 16 residues. The CDR3 DNA follows: TGTGCCAGCAGCCAAGTAACGCAGGGTTTCACCGGGGAGCTGTTTTTT. It translates to CASSQVTQGFTGELFF.

This rearrangement joins TRBV7-2 to TRBJ1-1, with 9 bases identical to TRBD1. This CDR3 spans 16 amino acids. Germline V gene sequence: CDR1 SGHTA, CDR2 FQGNSA. Trimming removed 3 bases from V and 1 base from J; junction bases left unmatched: 6. The CDR3 sequence is CASSFTGGRANTEAFF. For the CDR3, the DNA is TGTGCCAGCAGCTTTACAGGGGGCCGCGCGAACACTGAAGCTTTCTTT. The whole variable domain, filled in from reference TRBV7-2 and TRBJ1-1, reads GAGVSQSPSNKVTEKGKDVELRCDPISGHTALYWYRQSLGQGLEFLIYFQGNSAPDKSGLPSDRFSAERTGGSVSTLTIQRTQQEDSAVYLCASSFTGGRANTEAFFGQGTRLTVV.

V is TRBV2 and J is TRBJ2-5; 7 nucleotides line up with TRBD2. The J segment lost 3 bases and the V segment lost 5 bases, leaving 9 bases of the junction unmatched. The CDR3 consists of 15 residues. Germline assignment: CDR1 SNHLY and CDR2 FYNNEI. The chain's CDR3 is CASSTGVGTKETQYF. CDR3 bases: TGTGCCAGCAGTACCGGGGTAGGGACTAAAGAGACCCAGTACTTC.

This chain uses TRBV15 with TRBJ1-3; 8 bases fit TRBD1. The CDR3 sequence is 18 residues long. The V and J ends lost 0 bases and 0 bases, in that order; junction bases with no gene match: 7. Germline-derived CDR1 and CDR2 are LNHNV and YYDKDF (reference sequence). The CDR3 here is CATSREPTGANSGNTIYF. The CDR3 region has the DNA TGTGCCACCAGCAGAGAACCGACAGGGGCGAACTCTGGAAACACCATATATTTT.

The chain joins TRBV5-4 to TRBJ2-5; 8 positions match TRBD1. CDR3 length: 15 amino acids. V trimming: 4 bases; J trimming: 2 bases; junction bases outside the gene matches: 7. Germline CDR1 SGHNT, CDR2 YYREEE (reference sequence). CDR3 loop: CASSVQGAGQETQYF. The CDR3 region has the DNA TGTGCCAGCAGCGTCCAGGGGGCCGGGCAAGAGACCCAGTACTTC. The whole variable domain, remainder taken from reference TRBV5-4 and TRBJ2-5, is ETGVTQSPTHLIKTRGQQVTLRCSSQSGHNTVSWYQQALGQGPQFIFQYYREEENGRGNFPPRFSGLQFPNYSSELNVNALELDDSALYLCASSVQGAGQETQYFGPGTRLLVL.

The V call is TRBV25-1, the J call TRBJ2-5; TRBD2 agrees at 8 bases. With 7 bases clipped from V and 3 bases from J, the junction kept 7 bases outside the gene matches. The CDR3 runs to 14 residues. The germline V gene encodes CDR1 MGHDK and CDR2 SYGVNS. The CDR3 region is CASKGAGEEETQYF. The CDR3 DNA reads as TGTGCCAGCAAGGGAGCGGGAGAAGAAGAGACCCAGTACTTC. Combining the CDR3 with reference TRBV25-1 and TRBJ2-5 gives the whole variable domain EADIYQTPRYLVIGTGKKITLECSQTMGHDKMYWYQQDPGMELHLIHYSYGVNSTEKGDLSSESTVSRIRTEHFPLTLESARPSHTSQYLCASKGAGEEETQYFGPGTRLLVL.

The rearrangement links TRBV7-9 to TRBJ1-2, with D uncertain. This CDR3 contains 14 residues. Trimming removed 0 bases at V and 7 bases at J, with 12 bases between. CDR1 and CDR2 (germline): SEHNR, FQNEAQ (reference sequence). The CDR3 loop reads CASSLAGGFGGYTF. DNA of the CDR3: TGTGCCAGCAGCTTAGCAGGAGGGTTTGGTGGCTACACCTTC.

The chain combines TRBV7-9 with TRBJ2-7, with unresolved D. This CDR3 is 15 amino acids long. The V end was cut by 3 bases, the J end by 3 bases, with 15 bases between. Germline assignment: CDR1 SEHNR and CDR2 FQNEAQ (reference sequence). The CDR3 protein is CASSLGSQPSYEQYF. The CDR3 nucleotides are TGTGCCAGCAGCTTGGGTAGCCAACCCAGCTACGAGCAGTACTTC. The whole variable domain, remainder taken from reference TRBV7-9 and TRBJ2-7, is DTGVSQNPRHKITKRGQNVTFRCDPISEHNRLYWYRQTLGQGPEFLTYFQNEAQLEKSRLLSDRFSAERPKGSFSTLEIQRTEQGDSAMYLCASSLGSQPSYEQYFGPGTRLTVT.

The chain combines TRBV7-9 with TRBJ1-2, with TRBD1 matching over 7 bases. CDR3 length: 13 residues. V lost 6 bases, J lost 3 bases, and 4 bases stayed unmatched. Germline loops: CDR1 SEHNR, CDR2 FQNEAQ (reference sequence). CDR3: CASSSGQHYGYTF. The CDR3 coding sequence is TGTGCCAGCAGTTCGGGACAGCACTATGGCTACACCTTC.

This clone was seen just once. The chain couples TRBV6-2 or TRBV6-3 to TRBJ1-2; 7 nucleotides align to TRBD1. This CDR3 is built from 17 residues. V was pared by 2 bases and J by 4 bases, with 13 bases of the junction left unmatched. Per the germline V gene, CDR1 is MNHEY and CDR2 is SVGEGT. The CDR3 here is CASSYPFDRVKGYGYTF. CDR3 nucleotide sequence: TGTGCCAGCAGTTACCCCTTCGACAGGGTGAAGGGCTATGGCTACACCTTC.

The CDR3 bases are TGTGCCAGCACCGGGGGGGTCAGCTATGGCTACACCTTC. It codes for CASTGGVSYGYTF. V gene TRBV28 combines with J gene TRBJ1-2, with D possibly TRBD1 on 5 matching bases. V was pared by 7 bases and J by 4 bases, with 13 bases between. Germline lookup yields CDR1 MDHEN and CDR2 SYDVKM. The CDR3 has 13 residues.

A remark on this clone: In the same sample, other DNA sequences code for this CDR3. This chain links TRBV19 with TRBJ2-6, with TRBD2 matching over 7 bases. CDR3 length: 15 amino acids. CDR1 and CDR2 from the germline V gene are LNHDA and SQIVND (reference sequence). With 6 bases clipped from V and 0 bases from J, the junction kept 2 bases outside the gene matches. DNA for the CDR3: TGTGCCAGTAGCCGGACTAGCTCTGGGGCCAACGTCCTGACTTTC. It is translated as CASSRTSSGANVLTF.

This clone is a singleton in its sample. This chain uses TRBV2 with TRBJ2-3, with 8 bases that match TRBD1. V shed 1 base, J shed 2 bases, and the junction held 5 bases outside the gene matches. The V gene's germline CDR1 is SNHLY and CDR2 FYNNEI. This CDR3 is built from 16 residues. This CDR3 is CASSEDNRGATDTQYF. The CDR3 DNA is TGTGCCAGCAGTGAAGATAACAGGGGGGCCACAGATACGCAGTATTTT. The full variable domain, rest sourced from reference TRBV2 and TRBJ2-3, is EPEVTQTPSHQVTQMGQEVILRCVPISNHLYFYWYRQILGQKVEFLVSFYNNEISEKSEIFDDQFSVERPDGSNFTLKIRSTKLEDSAMYFCASSEDNRGATDTQYFGPGTRLTVL.